The T cell receptor beta chain under discussion was sequenced for a study of blood T cell repertoires in COVID-19. The overall study: COVID-19 samples collected from the United States, Italy and Spain covered acute and convalescent phases.

In the authors' methods: Counts of nucleated cells, estimated from reference gene primer amplification, were obtained. Measured with immunoSEQ multiplex PCR; TCRdb has only the in-frame clones, and not every one. That table is the source of V, J and clone size, and D and trimming were worked out from the DNA. Among 98,000 or so clones listed, roughly 90% were seen once. Germline V lookup: CDR1 SEHNR, CDR2 FQNEAQ (reference sequence). V dropped 6 bases and J dropped 6 bases, with 14 bases sitting between them. This CDR3 is 14 amino acids long. While infection was still active, Seattle patients were enrolled and then followed longitudinally.

This chain links TRBV7-9 with TRBJ1-4; tentative D call: TRBD1 (6 bases). The sequencing input was peripheral blood. The receptor was derived from a man in his 60s with COVID-19, enrolled during active disease. The CDR3 reads CASRGSGVDEKLFF. The CDR3 coding sequence is TGTGCCAGCAGGGGGTCAGGGGTCGATGAAAAACTGTTTTTT.